Following are 9 T cell receptor beta chains from one sample sequenced in a study of regulatory T cells in long-lasting Graves disease. Time point indicated: newly diagnosed GD, antithyroid drugs for less than 3 months. Generation of the TCR library employed RNA extracted from PBMCs. For TCR beta, libraries came from iRepertoire HTBI primers and Arm-PCR of CDR3 regions. Using its own MiXCR run on the multiplex PCR reads, TCRdb lists one record per CDR3 protein. The sample includes 350,000 to 450,000 distinct CDR3 sequences, about 11% of them seen just once. This same sample was also part of a study on T cells in Graves' hyperthyroidism and ophthalmopathy.

Material: peripheral blood mononuclear cells (PBMCs), obtained at new diagnosis, from a patient treated with antithyroid drugs. These receptors were taken from a woman aged 18 to 35 with Graves disease.

The sample holds many counts of this clonotype. This chain connects TRBV7-9 to TRBJ2-3; D perhaps matches TRBD1 (7 bases). V gave up 3 bases and J gave up 0 bases, with 13 bases separating them. CDR3 length: 16 residues. The germline V gene has CDR1 SEHNR and CDR2 FQNEAQ (reference sequence). The CDR3 DNA sequence: TGTGCCAGCAGCTTCCCGACAGGGACTAGCACAGATACGCAGTATTTT. The encoded protein is CASSFPTGTSTDTQYF.

This clonotype has ten or more counts. The chain is built from TRBV10-1 and TRBJ2-7; maybe TRBD1 (5 bases). The CDR3 runs 14 residues. Trimming stripped 1 base from V and 7 bases from J, with 14 bases between. Germline-derived CDR1 and CDR2 are WNHNN and SYGVQD (reference sequence). The CDR3 bases are TGCGCCAGCAGTGAGTTGCAGGGCACTGGGGAGCAGTACTTC. Its translation: CASSELQGTGEQYF.

The chain combines TRBV4-1 with TRBJ2-7; D perhaps matches TRBD1 (6 bases). The CDR3 is made up of 15 amino acids. Germline V CDR1 and CDR2: MGHRA, YSYEKL. V was shortened by 3 bases and J by 2 bases, with 14 bases between the two germline ends. The CDR3 here is CASSQVQGTTYEQYF. DNA of the CDR3: TGCGCCAGCAGCCAGGTACAGGGTACCACCTACGAGCAGTACTTC.

This clonotype has just a few counts. V is TRBV5-5 and J is TRBJ2-7, with D unclear. The germline CDR1 and CDR2 sequences are SGHKS and YYEKEE (reference sequence). CDR3 length: 16 residues. V lost 5 bases and J lost 4, with 22 bases in between. CDR3 in amino acids: CASSPIFGQFQYEQYF. DNA for the CDR3: TGTGCCAGCAGTCCAATTTTTGGGCAGTTCCAGTACGAGCAGTACTTC.

In its sample, this clonotype was seen many times. The chain is built from TRBV28 and TRBJ1-1; D ambiguous. Trimming cost V 3 bases and J 7 bases, with 9 bases left between them. CDR1 is MDHEN, CDR2 SYDVKM, per germline. The CDR3 totals 12 residues. As DNA, the CDR3 is TGTGCCAGCAGTTTTCAGCCCCATGAAGCTTTCTTT. Translated: CASSFQPHEAFF.

This rearrangement joins TRBV20-1 to TRBJ2-5; 12 bases fit TRBD2. The CDR3 sequence is 16 residues long. Trimming took 5 bases from V and 5 from J; bases not matched to a gene: 12. Germline values: CDR1 DFQATT, CDR2 SNEGSKA (reference sequence). The CDR3 region is CSAPPRLAGEGETQYF. CDR3 DNA sequence: TGCAGTGCTCCCCCCCGACTAGCGGGAGAGGGGGAGACCCAGTACTTC.

This chain uses TRBV7-9 with TRBJ2-4; 9 nucleotides match TRBD2. CDR1 is SEHNR and CDR2 is FQNEAQ in the germline V gene (reference sequence). This CDR3 region has 19 residues. The J segment lost 9 bases and the V segment lost 4 bases, leaving 22 bases of the junction unmatched. The CDR3 sequence is CASSSKPPQAGLAGSIQYF. CDR3 nucleotide sequence: TGTGCCAGCAGCTCGAAACCCCCCCAGGCGGGACTAGCAGGAAGCATTCAGTACTTC.

In its sample, this clonotype was seen many times. The rearrangement links TRBV6-1 to TRBJ1-2; D remains ambiguous. Trimming took 7 bases from V and 4 from J, leaving 19 bases between them. This CDR3 has 15 amino acids. Per germline, CDR1 MNHNS and CDR2 SASEGT. In DNA form, the CDR3 reads TGTGCCAGCATCCTCTCCCCGACCTCTGGCTATGGCTACACCTTC. This codes for CASILSPTSGYGYTF.

A few counts support this clonotype. CDR3 region: CASSYSLWAVSRGDTQYF. The CDR3 region has the DNA TGTGCCAGCAGTTACTCACTCTGGGCGGTTTCCCGGGGAGATACGCAGTATTTT. The J gene is TRBJ2-3, the V gene TRBV6-5, with a possible D match to TRBD2 (5 bases). The CDR3 totals 18 residues. Germline lookup yields CDR1 MNHEY and CDR2 SVGAGI. V lost 0 bases to trimming and J lost 5 bases, with 21 bases between them.